This paragraph covers one TCR beta chain sequence. This sample was taken from a study of OX40 agonist ivuxolimab in advanced cancers. About the study: Patients received ivuxolimab, an agonistic anti-OX40 (CD134) antibody. From about 23 to 85 years was the age range, with a mean of approximately 58 years, and over 70% were male.

Sequenced by immunoSEQ multiplex PCR; TCRdb stores in-frame clones only, minus some. This table holds around 91,000 clones, 80% to 90% found once. V was clipped by 2 bases and J by 9 bases, with 11 bases between them. This CDR3 is 13 amino acids long. Germline values: CDR1 SGHRS, CDR2 YFSETQ. The sample in question was CD4+ or CD8+ T cells sorted from blood, obtained in a trial of the OX40 agonist ivuxolimab. This sequence originates from an adult with an advanced solid tumor such as melanoma, head and neck, liver or kidney cancer. This rearrangement joins TRBV5-1 to TRBJ1-4; D is ambiguous. CDR3 amino acids: CASSFEPRQKLFF. CDR3 coding DNA: TGCGCCAGCAGCTTCGAGCCACGACAAAAACTGTTTTTT.